This T cell receptor (beta chain) was profiled in a study of T cell responses to AZD1222 COVID-19 vaccine. This clone has only one observation. Its target is not known. The germline V gene encodes CDR1 MGHRA and CDR2 YSYEKL. The germline V and J ends were trimmed by 10 bases and 11 bases, with 6 bases remaining between them. The CDR3 is made up of 8 amino acids. Regarding the study as a whole: Clonal diversity was possibly underestimated, and the donors were mostly white British, with more females.

Method: immunoSEQ multiplex PCR; TCRdb's copy keeps in-frame clones and lacks some. The profile covers some 74,000 clones, with more than 70% appearing a single time and 20% to 25% taken by the ten largest. The input for sequencing was peripheral blood, taken on day 0 of AZD1222 vaccination. The receptor was derived from an adult in good health. The chain recombines TRBV4-1 with TRBJ1-5; D is undetermined. The CDR3 loop is CATLAQHF. The CDR3 bases are TGCGCCACGTTGGCCCAGCATTTT.